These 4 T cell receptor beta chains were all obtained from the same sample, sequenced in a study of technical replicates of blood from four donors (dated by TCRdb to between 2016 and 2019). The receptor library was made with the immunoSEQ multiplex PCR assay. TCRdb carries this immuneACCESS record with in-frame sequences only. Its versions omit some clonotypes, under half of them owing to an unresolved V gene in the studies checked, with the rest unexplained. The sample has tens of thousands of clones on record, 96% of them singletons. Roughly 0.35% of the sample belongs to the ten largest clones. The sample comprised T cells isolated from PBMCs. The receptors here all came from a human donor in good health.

CDR3 in DNA: TGTGCCATCAGTCCCAGCGGGGGGATCTCTAACTATGGCTACACCTTC. It encodes CAISPSGGISNYGYTF. This sequence joins TRBV10-3 and TRBJ1-2; D is possibly TRBD1 (5 bases). Germline V gene lookup returns CDR1 ENHRY and CDR2 SYGVKD. Trimming removed 5 bases from V and 0 bases from J, with 16 bases in between. The CDR3 contains 16 residues.

CDR3 amino acids: CASSFLAGGSNEQFF. CDR3 nucleotides: TGTGCCAGCAGCTTCTTAGCGGGAGGGAGCAATGAGCAGTTCTTC. The rearrangement uses TRBV7-9 and TRBJ2-1; 11 bases match TRBD2. Germline V CDR1 and CDR2: SEHNR, FQNEAQ (reference sequence). V shed 3 bases, J shed 6 bases, and the junction held 4 bases outside the gene matches. This CDR3 spans 15 amino acids.

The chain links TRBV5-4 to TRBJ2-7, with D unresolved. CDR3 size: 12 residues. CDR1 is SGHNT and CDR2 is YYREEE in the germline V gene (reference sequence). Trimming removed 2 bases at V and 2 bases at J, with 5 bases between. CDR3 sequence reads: CASSFAAYEQYF. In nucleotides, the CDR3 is TGTGCCAGCAGCTTTGCGGCCTACGAGCAGTACTTC. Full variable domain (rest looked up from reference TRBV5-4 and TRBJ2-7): ETGVTQSPTHLIKTRGQQVTLRCSSQSGHNTVSWYQQALGQGPQFIFQYYREEENGRGNFPPRFSGLQFPNYSSELNVNALELDDSALYLCASSFAAYEQYFGPGTRLTVT.

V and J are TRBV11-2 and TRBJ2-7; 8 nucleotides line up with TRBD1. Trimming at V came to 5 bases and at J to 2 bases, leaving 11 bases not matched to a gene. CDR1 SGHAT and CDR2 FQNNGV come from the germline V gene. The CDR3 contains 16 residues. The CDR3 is CASSLIVRDRTYEQYF. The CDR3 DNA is TGTGCCAGCAGCCTAATAGTCCGGGACAGGACCTACGAGCAGTACTTC.